This entry describes one T cell receptor (beta chain). Its antigen remains unidentified. This entry comes from a study of human T cells and chemical hapten exposure. About the research overall: Across samples, TCR yields varied, mostly owing to small differences in pooled library volumes.

The CDR3 totals 14 residues. V was clipped by 5 bases and J by 5 bases; unmatched bases: 8. TCRdb reprocessed the RACE reads via MiXCR and lists one record per CDR3 protein. There are 250,000 to 300,000 distinct CDR3 sequences in the sample; around 7% occur only once, and 0.9% to 1.5% lies in the top ten. Findings of the study overall: Expanded TCRs clustered into significantly more large CDR3 similarity groups than controls, the analysis revealed.

The time point is: pre-sensitization, week 0. Treatment indicated: therapeutic diphenylcyclopropenone sensitization with weekly scalp DPC. The chain combines TRBV12-3 or TRBV12-4 with TRBJ1-1; TRBD1 aligns across 7 bases. This TCR derives from a man aged 18 to 35 with alopecia areata. Some clones in this sample may be carry-over from other donors' samples. The material was whole blood, obtained in connection with sensitization to the hapten diphenylcyclopropenone (DPC). The CDR3, as DNA: TGTGCCAGCAGTCCCCCCGAGGGGGCGACTGAAGCTTTCTTT. Protein product: CASSPPEGATEAFF.